This TCR beta chain was recovered during a study of blood T cell repertoires in COVID-19. Study-wide context: Sites in the United States, Italy and Spain provided acute and convalescent COVID-19 samples. From T cells, B-cell-depleted T cells, or PBMCs came the material, which was cDNA or gDNA.

CDR3 length: 13 amino acids. From germline, CDR1 is LNHDA and CDR2 SQIVND (reference sequence). Between the trimmed V and J ends, which lost 3 bases and 7 bases, there was a span of 13 bases. In the original workflow: Reference gene primer amplification gave nucleated cell count estimates. Sequencing used immunoSEQ multiplex PCR; TCRdb keeps in-frame clones, though not all of them. The D gene and trimming were derived from the DNA, and the V and J assignments and clone size from that table. The sample includes about 84,000 clones, roughly 95% of them seen just once. Source material: peripheral blood. This receptor was obtained from a human donor with active COVID-19. The donor label of this sample is uncertain. The V call is TRBV19, the J call TRBJ2-7; D possibly corresponds to TRBD1 (6 bases). CDR3 residues: CASSIVDRQEQYF. CDR3 in DNA: TGTGCCAGTAGTATTGTGGACAGACAAGAGCAGTACTTC.